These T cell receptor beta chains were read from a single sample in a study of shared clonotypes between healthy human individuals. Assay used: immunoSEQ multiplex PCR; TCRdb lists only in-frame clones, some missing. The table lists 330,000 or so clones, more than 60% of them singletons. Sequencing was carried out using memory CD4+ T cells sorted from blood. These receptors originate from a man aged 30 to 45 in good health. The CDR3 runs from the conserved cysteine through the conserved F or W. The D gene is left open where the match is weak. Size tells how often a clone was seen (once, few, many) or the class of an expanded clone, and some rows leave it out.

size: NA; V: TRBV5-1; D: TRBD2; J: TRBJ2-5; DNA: TGCGCCAGCAGCCCGCACGGGAGCGGGAAGCAAGAGACCCAGTACTTC; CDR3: CASSPHGSGKQETQYF
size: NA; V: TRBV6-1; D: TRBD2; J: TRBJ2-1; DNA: TGTGCCAGCAAGGGCCTAGCGGGAGTCAATGAGCAGTTCTTC; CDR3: CASKGLAGVNEQFF
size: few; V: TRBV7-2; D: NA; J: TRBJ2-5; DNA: TGTGCCAGCAGCTTAACAGCGCTCAGAGAAGAGACCCAGTACTTC; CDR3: CASSLTALREETQYF
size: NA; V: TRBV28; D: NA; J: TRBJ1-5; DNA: TGTGCCAGCAGTCAAGACAGTCTTAATCAGCCCCAGCATTTT; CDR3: CASSQDSLNQPQHF
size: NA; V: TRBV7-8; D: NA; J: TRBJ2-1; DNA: TGTGCCAGCAGCCTCGGACCAAGCTCCTACAATGAGCAGTTCTTC; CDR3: CASSLGPSSYNEQFF
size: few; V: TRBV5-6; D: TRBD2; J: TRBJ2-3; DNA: TGTGCCAGCAGCTGGACTAGCGGGACCATCACAGATACGCAGTATTTT; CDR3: CASSWTSGTITDTQYF
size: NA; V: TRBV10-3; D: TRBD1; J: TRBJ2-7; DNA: TGTGCCATCAGTGAGCTGGGACAGGGGGCATTCGAGCAGTACTTC; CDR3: CAISELGQGAFEQYF
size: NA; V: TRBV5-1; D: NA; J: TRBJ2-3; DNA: TGCGCCAGCAGCTTGACGGGCTCGGCAGATACGCAGTATTTT; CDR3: CASSLTGSADTQYF
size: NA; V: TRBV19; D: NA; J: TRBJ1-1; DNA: TGTGCCAGTAGTCCCGGGTCAGGGAACACTGAAGCTTTCTTT; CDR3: CASSPGSGNTEAFF
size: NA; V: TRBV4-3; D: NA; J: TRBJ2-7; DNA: TGCGCCAGCAGCCAAGGTCTCGTGGCGGGATATCACTACGAGCAGTACTTC; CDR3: CASSQGLVAGYHYEQYF
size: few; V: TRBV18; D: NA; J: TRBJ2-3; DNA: TGTGCCAGCTCTCCGGACTTTGAGGATACGCAGTATTTT; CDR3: CASSPDFEDTQYF
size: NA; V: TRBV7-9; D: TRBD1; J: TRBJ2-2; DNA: TGTGCCAGCAGCTTAAGATTGGGACAGGGGAATACCGGGGAGCTGTTTTTT; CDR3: CASSLRLGQGNTGELFF
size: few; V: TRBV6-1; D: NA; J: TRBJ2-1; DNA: TGTGCCAGCAGTGAAGGGGCAGGGTCCTACAATGAGCAGTTCTTC; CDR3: CASSEGAGSYNEQFF
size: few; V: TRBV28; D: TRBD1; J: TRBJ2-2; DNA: TGTGCCAGCATCCCTGGGGACAGGGGTACCGGGGAGCTGTTTTTT; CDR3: CASIPGDRGTGELFF
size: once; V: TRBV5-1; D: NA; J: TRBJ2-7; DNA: TGCGCCAGCAGCCTAAGAAAGGGCGAGCAGTACTTC; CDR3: CASSLRKGEQYF
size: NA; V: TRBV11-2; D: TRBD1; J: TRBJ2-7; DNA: TGTGCCAGCAGCCAGGGGACAGGGGTAGTGCACGAGCAGTACTTC; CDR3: CASSQGTGVVHEQYF
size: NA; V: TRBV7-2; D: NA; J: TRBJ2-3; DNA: TGTGCCAGCAGTCTCCGCACAGATACGCAGTATTTT; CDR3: CASSLRTDTQYF
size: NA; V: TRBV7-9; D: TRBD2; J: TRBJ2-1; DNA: TGTGCCAGCAGCGCCCGGACTAGCGGCCCCCCCTACAATGAGCAGTTCTTC; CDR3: CASSARTSGPPYNEQFF
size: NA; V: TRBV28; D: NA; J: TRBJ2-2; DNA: TGTGCCAGCAGGAGGGGTGGCACCGGGGAGCTGTTTTTT; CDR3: CASRRGGTGELFF
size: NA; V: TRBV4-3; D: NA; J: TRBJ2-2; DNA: TGCGCCAGCAGCCAAGAGAGATTCGGGGAGCTGTTTTTT; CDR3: CASSQERFGELFF
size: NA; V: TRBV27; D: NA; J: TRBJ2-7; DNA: TGTGCCAGCAGTTTTGGCGGAACCCCTCCCTACGAGCAGTACTTC; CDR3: CASSFGGTPPYEQYF
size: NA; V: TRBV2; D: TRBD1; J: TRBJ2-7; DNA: TGTGCCAGCAGTGTGACAGGGGCATACGAGCAGTACTTC; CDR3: CASSVTGAYEQYF
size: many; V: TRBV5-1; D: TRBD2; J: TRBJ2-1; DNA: TGCGCCAGCAGTCGGACTAGCGGGAGCTCCTACAATGAGCAGTTCTTC; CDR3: CASSRTSGSSYNEQFF
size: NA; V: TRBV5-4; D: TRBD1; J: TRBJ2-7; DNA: TGTGCCAGCAGCCCCGAAGGGACAGGGGACTGGGGGCAGTACTTC; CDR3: CASSPEGTGDWGQYF
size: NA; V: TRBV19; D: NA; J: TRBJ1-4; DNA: TGTGCCCGAAGATTTCCCGGGAAACATAATGAAAAACTGTTTTTT; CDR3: CARRFPGKHNEKLFF
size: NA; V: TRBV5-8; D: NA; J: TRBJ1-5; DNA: TGTGCCAGCAGCTTGGTCGGGATAACTAGCAATCAGCCCCAGCATTTT; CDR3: CASSLVGITSNQPQHF
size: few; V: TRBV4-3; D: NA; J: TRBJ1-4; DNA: TGCGCCAGCAGCCAAGGCCTTGGAACTAATGAAAAACTGTTTTTT; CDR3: CASSQGLGTNEKLFF
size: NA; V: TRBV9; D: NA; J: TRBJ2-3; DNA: TGTGCCAGCAGCCCCCACTTGTTAGCGGTCACAGATACGCAGTATTTT; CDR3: CASSPHLLAVTDTQYF
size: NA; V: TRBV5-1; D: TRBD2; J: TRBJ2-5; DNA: TGCGCCAGCAGTGGTGGGGCTAGCGGACAAGGGACCCAGTACTTC; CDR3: CASSGGASGQGTQYF
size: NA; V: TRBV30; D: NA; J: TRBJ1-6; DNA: TGTGCCTGGAGTGCCGCCTATAATTCACCCCTCCACTTT; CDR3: CAWSAAYNSPLHF
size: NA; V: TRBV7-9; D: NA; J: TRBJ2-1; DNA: TGTGCCAGCAGCTCAGGGACCCTCTCCTACAATGAGCAGTTCTTC; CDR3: CASSSGTLSYNEQFF
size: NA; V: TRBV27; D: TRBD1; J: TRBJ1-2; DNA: TGTGCCAGCTCAAGACAGGGGGGTAACTATGGCTACACCTTC; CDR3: CASSRQGGNYGYTF
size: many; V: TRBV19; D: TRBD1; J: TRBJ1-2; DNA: TGTGCCACCACCGCCGGGACAGGGAGCAGCTACACCTTC; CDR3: CATTAGTGSSYTF
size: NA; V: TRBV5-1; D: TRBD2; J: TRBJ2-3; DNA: TGCGCCAGCAGCTTTAGCGGGAGTCAGGGAGATACGCAGTATTTT; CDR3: CASSFSGSQGDTQYF
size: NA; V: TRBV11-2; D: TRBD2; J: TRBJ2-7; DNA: TGTGCCAGCAGCCCCTACGGGGGGGGCGGGACCTACGAGCAGTACTTC; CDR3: CASSPYGGGGTYEQYF
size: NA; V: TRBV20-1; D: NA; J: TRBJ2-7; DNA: TGCAGTGCTAGAGTAGCGACCGAGCAGTACTTC; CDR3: CSARVATEQYF
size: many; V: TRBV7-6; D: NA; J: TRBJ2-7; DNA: TGTGCCAGCAGCTTATCTCCCGTTGGGGGCGAGCAGTACTTC; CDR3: CASSLSPVGGEQYF